This T cell receptor (beta chain) was sequenced during a study of breast tumors, draining lymph nodes, adjacent tissues. Overall study findings and caveats: Data only fit, rather than demonstrated, lymph node origin of most tumor T cells. Tumors had less TCR diversity than lymph nodes, more than nontumor tissue. The data were judged consistent with most tumor T cells coming from lymph node and expanding in tumor.

TCRdb recomputed calls from the multiplex PCR reads with MiXCR, one row per CDR3 protein. The sample has some 85,000 distinct CDR3 sequences, 25% to 35% seen once. Axillary draining lymph nodes of breast cancer patients supplied the node samples. In the case of this clonotype: What it recognizes is unknown.

The origin of this receptor is a female donor with breast cancer. Some clones in this sample may be carry-over from other donors' samples. The specimen sequenced was axillary lymph node tissue.

CDR3 nucleotides: TGTGCCAGCAGCCCGTTGGGACAGGCGGGCGATGGCTACACCTTC. Protein sequence: CASSPLGQAGDGYTF. The J gene is TRBJ1-2, the V gene TRBV11-3; TRBD1 agrees at 8 bases. Unmatched junction bases numbered 11, after V lost 5 bases and J lost 6 bases. CDR3 length: 15 amino acids. The germline V gene encodes CDR1 SGHNT and CDR2 YENEEA.